The clone carrying this T cell receptor beta chain was counted a few times. What it binds is not known. The source of the sample is a study of T-cell memory formation after mild COVID-19. One entry per CDR3 protein results from TCRdb running MiXCR on the 5' RACE reads. Of around 420,000 distinct CDR3 sequences listed, roughly 26% are singletons. The study's findings and limits: Contracting CD4+ clones lay largely in CM and EM, with CD8+ ones residing in EMRA.

Sequences were obtained from PBMCs or a T cell subset sorted from them (not recorded which). The TCR was taken from an adult woman who had mild COVID-19 (a few samples of this study predate the infection). Cell type and time point are not known.

DNA for the CDR3: TGTGCCAGCAGCGAGGAGGGCCTGGTCGGCTACGAGCAGTACTTC. Amino acids: CASSEEGLVGYEQYF. The chain has TRBV7-9 and TRBJ2-7, with D perhaps matching TRBD2 (6 bases). Germline loops: CDR1 SEHNR, CDR2 FQNEAQ (reference sequence). The CDR3 runs 15 residues. The V end was cut by 5 bases, the J end by 3 bases, with 17 bases between.